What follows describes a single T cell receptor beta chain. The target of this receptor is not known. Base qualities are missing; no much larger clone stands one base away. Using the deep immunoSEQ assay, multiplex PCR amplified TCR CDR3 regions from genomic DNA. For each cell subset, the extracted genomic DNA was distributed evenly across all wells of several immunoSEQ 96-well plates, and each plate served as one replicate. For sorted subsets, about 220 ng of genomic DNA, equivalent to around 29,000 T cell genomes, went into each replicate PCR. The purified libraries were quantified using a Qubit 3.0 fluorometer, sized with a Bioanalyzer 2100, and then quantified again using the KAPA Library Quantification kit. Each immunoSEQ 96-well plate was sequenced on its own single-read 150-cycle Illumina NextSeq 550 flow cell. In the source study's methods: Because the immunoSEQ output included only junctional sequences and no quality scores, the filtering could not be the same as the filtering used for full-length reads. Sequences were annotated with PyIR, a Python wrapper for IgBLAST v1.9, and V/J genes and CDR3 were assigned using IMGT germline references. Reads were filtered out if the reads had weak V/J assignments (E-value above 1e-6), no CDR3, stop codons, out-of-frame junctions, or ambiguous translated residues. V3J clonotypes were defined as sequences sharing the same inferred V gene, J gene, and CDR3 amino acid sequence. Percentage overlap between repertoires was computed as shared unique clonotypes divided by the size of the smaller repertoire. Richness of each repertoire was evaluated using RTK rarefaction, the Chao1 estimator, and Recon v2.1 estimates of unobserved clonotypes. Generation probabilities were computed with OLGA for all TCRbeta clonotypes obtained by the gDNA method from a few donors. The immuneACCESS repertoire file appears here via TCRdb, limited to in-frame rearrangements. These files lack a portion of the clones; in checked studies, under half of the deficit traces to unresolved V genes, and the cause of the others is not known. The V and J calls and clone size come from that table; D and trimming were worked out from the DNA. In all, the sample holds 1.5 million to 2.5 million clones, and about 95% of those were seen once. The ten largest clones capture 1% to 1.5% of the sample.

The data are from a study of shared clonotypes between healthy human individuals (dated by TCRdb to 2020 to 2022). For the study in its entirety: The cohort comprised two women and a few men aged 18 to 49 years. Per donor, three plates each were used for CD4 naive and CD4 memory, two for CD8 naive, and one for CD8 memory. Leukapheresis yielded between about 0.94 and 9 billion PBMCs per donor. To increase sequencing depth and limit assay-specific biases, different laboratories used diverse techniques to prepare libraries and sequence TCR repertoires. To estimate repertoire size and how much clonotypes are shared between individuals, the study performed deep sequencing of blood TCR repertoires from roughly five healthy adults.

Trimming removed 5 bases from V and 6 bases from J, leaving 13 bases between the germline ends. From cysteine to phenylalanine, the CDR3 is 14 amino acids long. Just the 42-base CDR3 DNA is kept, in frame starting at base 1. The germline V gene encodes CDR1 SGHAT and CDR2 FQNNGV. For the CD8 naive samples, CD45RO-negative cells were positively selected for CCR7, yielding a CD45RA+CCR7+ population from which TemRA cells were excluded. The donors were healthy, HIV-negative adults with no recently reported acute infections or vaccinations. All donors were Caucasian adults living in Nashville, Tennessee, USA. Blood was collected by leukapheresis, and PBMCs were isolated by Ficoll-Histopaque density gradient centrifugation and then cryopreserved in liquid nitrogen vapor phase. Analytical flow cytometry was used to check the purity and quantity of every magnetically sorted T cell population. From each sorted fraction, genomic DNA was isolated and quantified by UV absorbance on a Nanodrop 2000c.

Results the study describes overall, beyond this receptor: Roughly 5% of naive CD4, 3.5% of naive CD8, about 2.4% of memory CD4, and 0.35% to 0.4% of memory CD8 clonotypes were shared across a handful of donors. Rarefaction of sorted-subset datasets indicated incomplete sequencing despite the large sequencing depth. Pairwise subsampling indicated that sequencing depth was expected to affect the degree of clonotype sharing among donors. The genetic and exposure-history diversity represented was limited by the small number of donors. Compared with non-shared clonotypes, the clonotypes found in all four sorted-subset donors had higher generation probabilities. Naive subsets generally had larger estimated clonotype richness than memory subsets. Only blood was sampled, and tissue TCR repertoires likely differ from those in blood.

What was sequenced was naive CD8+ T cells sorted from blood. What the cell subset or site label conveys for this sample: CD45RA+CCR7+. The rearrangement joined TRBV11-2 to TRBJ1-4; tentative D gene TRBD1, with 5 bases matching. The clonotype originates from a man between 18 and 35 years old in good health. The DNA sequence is TGTGCCAGCAGCCCCGGTTGGGGGGATGAAAAACTGTTTTTT. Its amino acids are CASSPGWGDEKLFF.